The rows below give T cell receptor beta chains drawn from one sample of a study of T cells after yellow fever vaccination. TCRdb used MiXCR to reprocess the 5' RACE reads, holding one entry per CDR3 protein. Of about 360,000 distinct CDR3 sequences listed, roughly 6.2% are singletons. The sequenced sample was PBMCs, obtained 5 days after the yellow fever booster vaccination. Receptors originate from a man aged 25-45 years who received the YFV17D yellow fever vaccine. The CDR3 runs from the conserved cysteine through the conserved F or W. A D gene is named only where the DNA matches it firmly. Size values are once, few and many counts, or a class for expanded clones, and some rows have none.

TRBV19	few	TRBJ2-5	NA	CASSPRGNYQETQYF	TGTGCCAGTAGTCCCCGCGGGAACTACCAAGAGACCCAGTACTTC
TRBV9	NA	TRBJ1-3	NA	CASSVDGGSGNTIYF	TGTGCCAGCAGCGTAGACGGGGGCTCTGGAAACACCATATATTTT
TRBV12-3/TRBV12-4	many	TRBJ2-1	NA	CASIPYREYNEQFF	TGTGCCAGCATCCCCTACCGGGAGTACAATGAGCAGTTCTTC
TRBV20-1	NA	TRBJ2-4	NA	CSARFGIVNIQYF	TGCAGTGCTAGGTTTGGGATCGTTAACATTCAGTACTTC
TRBV20-1	few	TRBJ2-7	TRBD2	CSARLLAGVGNEQYF	TGCAGCGCTAGATTACTAGCGGGAGTCGGAAACGAGCAGTACTTC
TRBV7-2	many	TRBJ2-2	NA	CASSPGPGELFF	TGTGCCAGCAGCCCAGGGCCCGGGGAGCTGTTTTTT
TRBV7-2	few	TRBJ2-1	TRBD2	CASSPLAGGRHEQFF	TGTGCCAGCAGCCCCCTAGCGGGAGGTAGGCATGAGCAGTTCTTC
TRBV11-2	NA	TRBJ2-5	NA	CASSLGFGGPYQETQYF	TGTGCCAGCAGCTTAGGGTTTGGCGGACCGTACCAAGAGACCCAGTACTTC
TRBV9	few	TRBJ2-5	TRBD2	CASSLQTSGVEETQYF	TGTGCCAGCAGCCTCCAGACTAGCGGGGTGGAAGAGACCCAGTACTTC
TRBV4-3	few	TRBJ2-1	TRBD1	CASRRQGAGNEQFF	TGCGCCAGCAGGAGACAGGGGGCGGGGAATGAGCAGTTCTTC
TRBV6-1	many	TRBJ2-5	NA	CASSRTSKETQYF	TGTGCCAGCAGTCGAACTAGTAAGGAGACCCAGTACTTC
TRBV7-9	many	TRBJ2-2	NA	CASSLELVELFF	TGTGCCAGCAGCTTAGAGCTAGTGGAGCTGTTTTTT
TRBV29-1	many	TRBJ2-1	NA	CSVGGLTEYNEQFF	TGCAGCGTGGGGGGGCTAACAGAGTACAATGAGCAGTTCTTC
TRBV5-1	few	TRBJ2-7	NA	CASSLGSSGNYEQYF	TGCGCCAGCAGCTTGGGTTCCTCAGGGAACTACGAGCAGTACTTC
TRBV7-6	NA	TRBJ1-5	TRBD1	CASSSGTGHQPQHF	TGTGCCAGCAGCTCCGGGACAGGGCATCAGCCCCAGCATTTT
TRBV14	few	TRBJ1-2	TRBD1	CASSQLGTGASGYTF	TGTGCCAGCAGCCAACTAGGGACAGGGGCTTCTGGCTACACCTTC
TRBV20-1	NA	TRBJ2-2	TRBD2	CSARVTGTRYSGELFF	TGCAGTGCTAGGGTTACGGGGACTAGATATTCCGGGGAGCTGTTTTTT
TRBV16	NA	TRBJ2-3	NA	CASSQDLPADTQYF	TGTGCCAGCAGCCAAGATCTCCCGGCAGATACGCAGTATTTT
TRBV5-1	NA	TRBJ2-1	TRBD1	CASSFIGGQGRGDEQFF	TGCGCCAGCAGCTTCATCGGGGGACAGGGCCGGGGGGATGAGCAGTTCTTC
TRBV25-1	NA	TRBJ2-7	NA	CASKQSGTDYHSYEQYF	TGTGCCAGCAAGCAATCCGGGACGGATTACCACTCCTACGAGCAGTACTTC
TRBV5-1	NA	TRBJ2-1	TRBD1	CASSLAATGWANEQFF	TGCGCCAGCAGCCTGGCCGCGACAGGGTGGGCCAATGAGCAGTTCTTC
TRBV9	NA	TRBJ2-6	NA	CASSLESGANVLTF	TGTGCCAGCAGCCTCGAGTCTGGGGCCAACGTCCTGACTTTC
TRBV29-1	few	TRBJ2-5	NA	CSVAEVNDQYF	TGCAGCGTTGCGGAAGTCAATGACCAGTACTTC
TRBV5-1	few	TRBJ2-1	TRBD2	CASSLETSGTANNEQFF	TGCGCCAGCAGCTTGGAGACTAGCGGGACTGCGAACAATGAGCAGTTCTTC
TRBV20-1	few	TRBJ2-5	NA	CSAPQTTVQETQYF	TGCAGTGCCCCCCAAACGACGGTACAAGAGACCCAGTACTTC
TRBV12-3/TRBV12-4	many	TRBJ1-1	NA	CASKQANTEAFF	TGTGCCAGCAAACAGGCGAACACTGAAGCTTTCTTT
TRBV19	NA	TRBJ1-5	NA	CASSGTYNQPQHF	TGTGCCAGTAGTGGCACATACAATCAGCCCCAGCATTTT
TRBV7-6	many	TRBJ2-1	NA	CASSPLPNEQFF	TGTGCCAGCAGCCCATTACCGAATGAGCAGTTCTTC
TRBV5-1	many	TRBJ2-1	NA	CASEEFGTQTDEQFF	TGCGCCAGCGAAGAATTTGGCACCCAGACCGATGAGCAGTTCTTC
TRBV4-1	NA	TRBJ2-1	NA	CASSSPAGSHEQFF	TGCGCCAGCAGTTCTCCCGCAGGGAGCCATGAGCAGTTCTTC
TRBV7-2	NA	TRBJ2-1	NA	CASSLVKDQYNEQFF	TGTGCCAGCAGCTTAGTGAAGGACCAATACAATGAGCAGTTCTTC
TRBV7-8	many	TRBJ2-3	NA	CASSLEERLGDTQYF	TGTGCCAGCAGCTTAGAGGAGCGACTCGGGGATACGCAGTATTTT
TRBV5-1	NA	TRBJ2-1	TRBD2	CASSLGSGRAEQFF	TGCGCCAGCAGCTTGGGTAGCGGGAGGGCGGAACAGTTCTTC
TRBV18	NA	TRBJ2-6	TRBD2	CASSPSPGLAGGSGANVLTF	TGTGCCAGCTCACCAAGCCCGGGACTAGCGGGAGGATCTGGGGCCAACGTCCTGACTTTC
TRBV11-2	NA	TRBJ2-5	TRBD2	CASSHKLAGGETQYF	TGTGCCAGCAGCCACAAACTAGCGGGAGGGGAGACCCAGTACTTC
TRBV6-6	many	TRBJ2-7	NA	CASSYDSRYEQYF	TGTGCCAGCAGTTATGACAGTCGCTACGAGCAGTACTTC
TRBV5-4	NA	TRBJ2-5	TRBD2	CASSLAAAGEETQYF	TGTGCCAGCAGCTTGGCCGCGGCGGGAGAAGAGACCCAGTACTTC
TRBV2	many	TRBJ2-7	TRBD1	CASSFRQGVAEQYF	TGTGCCAGCAGTTTCAGACAGGGGGTCGCCGAGCAGTACTTC
TRBV28	few	TRBJ2-7	NA	CASLSEIYEQYF	TGTGCCAGCTTGAGCGAGATTTACGAGCAGTACTTC
TRBV20-1	NA	TRBJ2-7	TRBD2	CSASGAGGPHEQYF	TGCAGTGCTAGTGGAGCGGGAGGGCCCCACGAGCAGTACTTC
TRBV3-1	NA	TRBJ2-1	NA	CASSQDRYSGPYNEQFF	TGTGCCAGCAGCCAAGATCGTTATAGCGGTCCCTACAATGAGCAGTTCTTC
TRBV7-6	NA	TRBJ1-4	NA	CASSSGYSPRTNEKLFF	TGTGCCAGCAGCTCCGGGTATAGCCCGCGAACTAATGAAAAACTGTTTTTT
TRBV28	many	TRBJ2-1	NA	CASSRGEGGLNEQFF	TGTGCCAGCAGCCGGGGCGAGGGGGGCTTGAATGAGCAGTTCTTC